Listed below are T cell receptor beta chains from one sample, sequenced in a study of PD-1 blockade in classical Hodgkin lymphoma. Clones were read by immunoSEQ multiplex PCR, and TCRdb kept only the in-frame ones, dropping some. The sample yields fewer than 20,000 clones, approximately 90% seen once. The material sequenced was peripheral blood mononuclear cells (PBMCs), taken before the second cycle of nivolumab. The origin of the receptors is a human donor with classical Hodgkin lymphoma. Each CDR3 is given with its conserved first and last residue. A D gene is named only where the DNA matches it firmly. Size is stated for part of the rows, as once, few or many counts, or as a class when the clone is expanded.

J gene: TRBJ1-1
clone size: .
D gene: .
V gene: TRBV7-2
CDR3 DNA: TGTGCCAGCAGTTCGGGACAAATGAACACTGAAGCTTTCTTT
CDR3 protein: CASSSGQMNTEAFF

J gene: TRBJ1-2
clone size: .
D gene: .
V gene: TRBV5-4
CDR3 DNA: TGTGCCAGCAGCTTGGCCCCGAACAACTATGGCTACACCTTC
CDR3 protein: CASSLAPNNYGYTF

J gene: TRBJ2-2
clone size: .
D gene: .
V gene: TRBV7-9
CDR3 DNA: TGTGCCAGCAGCCCGGGACTCAAAAACACCGGGGAGCTGTTTTTT
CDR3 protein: CASSPGLKNTGELFF

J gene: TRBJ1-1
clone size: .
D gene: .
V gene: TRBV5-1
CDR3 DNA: TGCGCCAGCAGCTTGGGACGGGCGAACACTGAAGCTTTCTTT
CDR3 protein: CASSLGRANTEAFF

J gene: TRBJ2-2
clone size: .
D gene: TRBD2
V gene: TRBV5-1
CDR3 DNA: TGCGCCAGCAGTTTAGACGGGGGGGCAACCGGGGAGCTGTTTTTT
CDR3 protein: CASSLDGGATGELFF

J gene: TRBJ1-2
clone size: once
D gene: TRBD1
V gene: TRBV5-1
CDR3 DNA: TGCGCCAGCAGCGAGATGGACAGGGCGGGCGGCTACACCTTC
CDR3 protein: CASSEMDRAGGYTF

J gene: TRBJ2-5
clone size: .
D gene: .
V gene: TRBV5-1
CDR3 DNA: TGCGCCAGCAGCTTGGGCCAAACAAGCCAAGAGACCCAGTACTTC
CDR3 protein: CASSLGQTSQETQYF

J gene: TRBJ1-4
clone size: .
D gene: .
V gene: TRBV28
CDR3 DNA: TGTGCCAGCAGTCCTCCTAATGAAAAACTGTTTTTT
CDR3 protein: CASSPPNEKLFF

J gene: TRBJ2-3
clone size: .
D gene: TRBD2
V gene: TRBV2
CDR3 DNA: TGTGCCAGCAGTGAAATCCCCGGGGGGGCCACAGATACGCAGTATTTT
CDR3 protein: CASSEIPGGATDTQYF

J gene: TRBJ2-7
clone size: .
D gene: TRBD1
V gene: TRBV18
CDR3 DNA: TGTGCCAGCTCAGAATGGACAGGGGGATACGAGCAGTACTTC
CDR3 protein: CASSEWTGGYEQYF

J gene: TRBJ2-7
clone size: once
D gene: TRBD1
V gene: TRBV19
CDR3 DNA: TGTGCCAGTAGTCTTCGGACAGGGCCCTACGAGCAGTACTTC
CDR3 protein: CASSLRTGPYEQYF

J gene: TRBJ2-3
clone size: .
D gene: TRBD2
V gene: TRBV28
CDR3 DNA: TGTGCCAGCAGGTCTAGCGGGGCGTCCACAGATACGCAGTATTTT
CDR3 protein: CASRSSGASTDTQYF

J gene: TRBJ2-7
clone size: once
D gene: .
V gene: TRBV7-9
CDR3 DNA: TGTGCCAGCAGCTCGGGACGCGCCTACGAGCAGTACTTC
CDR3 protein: CASSSGRAYEQYF